The T cell receptor (beta chain) described here comes from a study of T-cell reconstitution after alpha-beta-depleted transplantation in children. As it was prepared, the TCRbeta library received unique molecular identifiers. TCRdb reprocessed the PCR reads with MiXCR, giving one entry per CDR3 protein. This repertoire shows almost 500,000 distinct CDR3 sequences, more than 9% found once; its top ten account for around 2%. This clonotype was observed at least ten times. Its antigen is undetermined. The CDR3 has 14 residues. Looked up from germline, CDR1 is ENHRY and CDR2 is SYGVKD. J lost 0 bases, V lost 7 bases, and 4 bases had no gene match. Study results and caveats: At one year after transplant, newly produced T cells mostly accounted for T-cell counts and diversity. Several hundred expanded graft clones reportedly gave rise to the alpha-beta T cells present about two months after transplant. After transplant, high TCRbeta diversity at day 60 in some patients arose from surviving recipient T cells and thymic progenitors.

Sequenced here: PBMCs, sampled before TCRalphabeta/CD19-depleted stem cell transplant. The rearrangement joins TRBV10-3 to TRBJ2-3; 7 bases agree with TRBD1. This clonotype was obtained from a child younger than 10 with inherited bone marrow failure, due to receive a stem cell transplant. The DNA of the CDR3 is TGTGCCATCAATCGACAGGGAAGCACAGATACGCAGTATTTT. It encodes CAINRQGSTDTQYF.